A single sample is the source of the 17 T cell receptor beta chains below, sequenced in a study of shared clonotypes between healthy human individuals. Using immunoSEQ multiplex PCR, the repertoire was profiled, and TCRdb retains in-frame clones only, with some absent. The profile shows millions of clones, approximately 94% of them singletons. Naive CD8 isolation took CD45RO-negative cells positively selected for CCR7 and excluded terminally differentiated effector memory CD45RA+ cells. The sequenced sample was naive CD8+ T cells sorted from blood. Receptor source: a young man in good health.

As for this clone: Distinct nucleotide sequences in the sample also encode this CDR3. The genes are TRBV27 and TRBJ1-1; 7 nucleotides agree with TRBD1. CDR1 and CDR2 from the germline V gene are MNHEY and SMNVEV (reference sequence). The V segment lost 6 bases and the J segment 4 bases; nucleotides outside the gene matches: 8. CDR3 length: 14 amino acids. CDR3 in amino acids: CASSLDRVGTEAFF. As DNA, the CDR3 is TGTGCCAGCAGCCTTGACAGGGTTGGCACTGAAGCTTTCTTT.

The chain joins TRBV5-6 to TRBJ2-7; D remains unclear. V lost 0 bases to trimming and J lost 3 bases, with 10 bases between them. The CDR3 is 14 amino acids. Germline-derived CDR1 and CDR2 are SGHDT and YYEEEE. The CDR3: CASSLGLVNYEQYF. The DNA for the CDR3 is TGTGCCAGCAGCTTGGGGTTGGTCAACTACGAGCAGTACTTC.

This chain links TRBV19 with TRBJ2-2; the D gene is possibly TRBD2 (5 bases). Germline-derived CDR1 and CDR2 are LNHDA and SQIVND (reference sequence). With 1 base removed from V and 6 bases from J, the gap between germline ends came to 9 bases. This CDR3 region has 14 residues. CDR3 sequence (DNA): TGTGCCAGTAGTATAGTACCCGGGGCCGGGGAGCTGTTTTTT. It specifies CASSIVPGAGELFF.

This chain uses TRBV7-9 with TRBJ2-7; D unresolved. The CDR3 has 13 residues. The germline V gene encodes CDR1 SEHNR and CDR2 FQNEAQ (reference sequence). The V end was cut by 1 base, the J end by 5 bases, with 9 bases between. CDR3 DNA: TGTGCCAGCAGCTTAGTGGTTACCGACGAGCAGTACTTC. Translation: CASSLVVTDEQYF. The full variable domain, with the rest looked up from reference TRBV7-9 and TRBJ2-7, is DTGVSQNPRHKITKRGQNVTFRCDPISEHNRLYWYRQTLGQGPEFLTYFQNEAQLEKSRLLSDRFSAERPKGSFSTLEIQRTEQGDSAMYLCASSLVVTDEQYFGPGTRLTVT.

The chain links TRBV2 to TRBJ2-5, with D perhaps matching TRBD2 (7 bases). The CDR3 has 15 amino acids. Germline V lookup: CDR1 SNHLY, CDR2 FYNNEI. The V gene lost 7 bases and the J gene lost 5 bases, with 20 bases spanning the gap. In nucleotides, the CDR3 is TGTGCCAGCAATTCACTAGAGGGGGGAGGGGAGACCCAGTACTTC. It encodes CASNSLEGGGETQYF.

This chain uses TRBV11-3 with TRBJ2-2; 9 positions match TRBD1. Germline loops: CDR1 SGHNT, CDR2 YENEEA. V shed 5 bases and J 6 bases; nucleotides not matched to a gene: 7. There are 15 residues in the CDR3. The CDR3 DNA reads TGTGCCAGCAGCCCCAGGACAGGGGAGGCCGGGGAGCTGTTTTTT. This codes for CASSPRTGEAGELFF.

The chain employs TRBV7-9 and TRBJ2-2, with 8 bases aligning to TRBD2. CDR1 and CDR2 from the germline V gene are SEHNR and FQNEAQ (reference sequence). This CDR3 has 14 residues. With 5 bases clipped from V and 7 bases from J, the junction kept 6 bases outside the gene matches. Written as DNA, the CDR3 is TGTGCCAGCAGCGTCTCACTAGCGGTCGGGGAGCTGTTTTTT. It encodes CASSVSLAVGELFF. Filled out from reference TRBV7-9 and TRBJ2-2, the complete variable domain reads DTGVSQNPRHKITKRGQNVTFRCDPISEHNRLYWYRQTLGQGPEFLTYFQNEAQLEKSRLLSDRFSAERPKGSFSTLEIQRTEQGDSAMYLCASSVSLAVGELFFGEGSRLTVL.

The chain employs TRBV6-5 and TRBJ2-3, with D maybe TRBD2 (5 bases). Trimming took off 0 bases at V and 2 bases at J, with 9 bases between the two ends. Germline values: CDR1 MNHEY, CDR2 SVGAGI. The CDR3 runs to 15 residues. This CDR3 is CASSYSSADTDTQYF. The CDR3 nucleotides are TGTGCCAGCAGTTACTCGTCAGCGGACACAGATACGCAGTATTTT.

The CDR3 coding sequence is TGCAGCGTCCGGACAGCCGATGAGCAGTTCTTC. Protein sequence: CSVRTADEQFF. The chain joins TRBV29-1 to TRBJ2-1; possible D gene TRBD1, 6 bases. This CDR3 region has 11 residues. V was pared by 6 bases and J by 8 bases, with 11 bases between. Per germline, CDR1 SQVTM and CDR2 ANQGSEA.

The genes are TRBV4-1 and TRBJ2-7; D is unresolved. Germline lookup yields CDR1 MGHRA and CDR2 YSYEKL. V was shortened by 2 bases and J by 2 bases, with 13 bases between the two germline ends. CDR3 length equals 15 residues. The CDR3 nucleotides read TGCGCCAGCAGCCAAACGGGTTTTGGGACCTACGAGCAGTACTTC. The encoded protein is CASSQTGFGTYEQYF.

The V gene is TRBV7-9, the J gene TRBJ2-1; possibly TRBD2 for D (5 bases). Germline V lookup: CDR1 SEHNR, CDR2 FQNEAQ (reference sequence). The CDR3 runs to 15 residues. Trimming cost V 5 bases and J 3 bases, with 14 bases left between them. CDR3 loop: CASSGRSGNYNEQFF. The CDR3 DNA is TGTGCCAGCAGCGGCCGAAGCGGTAACTACAATGAGCAGTTCTTC.

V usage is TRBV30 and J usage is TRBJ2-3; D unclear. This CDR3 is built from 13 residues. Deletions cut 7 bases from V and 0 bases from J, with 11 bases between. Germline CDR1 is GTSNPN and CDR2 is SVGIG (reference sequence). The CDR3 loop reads CALGIPSTDTQYF. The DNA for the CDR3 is TGTGCCTTGGGGATCCCTAGCACAGATACGCAGTATTTT.

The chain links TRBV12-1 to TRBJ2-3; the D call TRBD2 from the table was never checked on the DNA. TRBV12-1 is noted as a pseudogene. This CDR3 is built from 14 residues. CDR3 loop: CASTILGDTDTQYF. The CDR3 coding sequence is TGTGCCAGCACCATTCTTGGAGACACAGATACGCAGTATTTT.

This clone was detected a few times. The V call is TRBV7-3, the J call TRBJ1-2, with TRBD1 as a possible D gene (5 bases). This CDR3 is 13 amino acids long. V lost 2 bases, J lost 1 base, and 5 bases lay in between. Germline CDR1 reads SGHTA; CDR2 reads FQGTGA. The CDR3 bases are TGTGCCAGCAGCTTAGACAGTAACTATGGCTACACCTTC. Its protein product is CASSLDSNYGYTF.

The CDR3 bases are TGTGCCAGCAGTGCCAGGAGCGGGGAGGGCCCTTCCTACAATGAGCAGTTCTTC. It yields the protein CASSARSGEGPSYNEQFF. The J gene is TRBJ2-1, the V gene TRBV6-4; 7 bases map to TRBD2. CDR3 length equals 18 residues. Losses at the gene ends were 4 bases for V and 1 base for J; bases not matched to a gene: 13. Per the germline V gene, CDR1 is MRHNA and CDR2 is SNTAGT.

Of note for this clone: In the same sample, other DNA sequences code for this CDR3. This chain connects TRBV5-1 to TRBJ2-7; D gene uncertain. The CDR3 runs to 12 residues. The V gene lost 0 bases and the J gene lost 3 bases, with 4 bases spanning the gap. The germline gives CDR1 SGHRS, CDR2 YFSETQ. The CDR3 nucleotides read TGCGCCAGCAGCTTGGGGGGCTACGAGCAGTACTTC. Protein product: CASSLGGYEQYF.

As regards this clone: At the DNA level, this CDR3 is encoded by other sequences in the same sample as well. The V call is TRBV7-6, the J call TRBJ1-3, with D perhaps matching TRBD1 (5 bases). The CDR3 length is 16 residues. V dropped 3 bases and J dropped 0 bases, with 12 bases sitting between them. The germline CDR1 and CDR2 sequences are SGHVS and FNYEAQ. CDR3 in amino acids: CASSLGTGSSGNTIYF. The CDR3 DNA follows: TGTGCCAGCAGCTTGGGGACGGGAAGCTCTGGAAACACCATATATTTT.